This T cell receptor beta chain is from a study of blood T cell repertoires in COVID-19. Sequencing used immunoSEQ multiplex PCR; TCRdb keeps in-frame clones, though not all of them. The table has about 250,000 clones, roughly 84% seen once. The sequence was obtained from a man in his fifties or sixties who had recovered from COVID-19. Sequencing was performed on PBMCs or T cells enriched from blood (not recorded which).

The CDR3 DNA reads as TGTGCCAGCAGCCCGGACAGAACAATTAATTCACCCCTCCACTTT. It is translated as CASSPDRTINSPLHF. The V gene is TRBV11-2, the J gene TRBJ1-6, with D perhaps matching TRBD1 (6 bases). V shed 5 bases and J shed 6 bases, with 14 bases lying between them. Germline CDR1 reads SGHAT; CDR2 reads FQNNGV. The CDR3 has 15 residues.